This entry lists 2 T cell receptor beta chains sequenced from one sample in a study of blood T cell repertoires in COVID-19. Repertoires were generated with immunoSEQ multiplex PCR, while TCRdb's copy carries only in-frame clones and drops some. The sample records 150,000 or so clones, around 89% being singletons. Sequencing was carried out using peripheral blood. The source of these receptors is a man between 60 and 70 years old with active or convalescent COVID-19.

The V call is TRBV19, the J call TRBJ1-2, with D possibly being TRBD1 (6 bases). Germline V gene lookup returns CDR1 LNHDA and CDR2 SQIVND (reference sequence). V lost 4 bases to trimming and J lost 0 bases, with 12 bases between them. This CDR3 has 15 amino acids. Here the CDR3 DNA reads TGTGCCAGTAGTACCCACAGGGAAGCTAACTATGGCTACACCTTC. Translated: CASSTHREANYGYTF.

The V and J genes are TRBV4-3 and TRBJ2-7; D ambiguous. This CDR3 comprises 13 residues. V was pared by 0 bases and J by 4 bases, with 7 bases between. Germline lookup yields CDR1 LGHNA and CDR2 YSLEER. This CDR3 is CASSQDEFYEQYF. The DNA for the CDR3 is TGCGCCAGCAGCCAAGATGAGTTTTACGAGCAGTACTTC.